This passage covers 19 T cell receptor beta chains from one sample sequenced in a study of spatial heterogeneity in lung cancer. No antigen is known for these receptors. TCRdb reprocessed the 5' RACE reads via MiXCR and lists one record per CDR3 protein. Counted here are thousands of distinct CDR3 sequences, about a sixth occurring once; the ten biggest clones make up more than 14%. Study outcomes and limitations: Tumor mutation counts were tracked by expanded intratumoral alpha and beta TCR counts.

Time point of the sample: sample taken at primary tumor resection. Sequencing used lung tumor tissue, obtained at surgery. These receptors all stem from a male donor with early-stage non-small cell lung cancer.

A remark on this clonotype: This may come from a read error, since a much larger clone is one base off. This chain uses TRBV11-2 with TRBJ2-3; tentative D call: TRBD1 (5 bases). Germline values: CDR1 SGHAT, CDR2 FQNNGV. The CDR3 runs 13 residues. V was trimmed by 5 bases and J by 3 bases, leaving 9 bases between them. The chain's CDR3 is CASSGAVTDTQYF. In DNA form, the CDR3 reads TGTGCCAGCAGCGGGGCTGTTACAGATACGCAGTATTTT.

This clonotype ranks as medium-sized (0.01 to 0.1%). The chain recombines TRBV11-2 with TRBJ2-1; 10 bases map to TRBD2. CDR1 is SGHAT, CDR2 FQNNGV, per germline. CDR3 length: 19 amino acids. V dropped 2 bases and J dropped 4; count of bases not matched to a gene: 14. The CDR3 here is CASSLPPPLAGVLYNEQFF. The CDR3 DNA reads as TGTGCCAGCAGCTTACCGCCCCCTCTAGCGGGGGTCTTGTACAATGAGCAGTTCTTC.

This clonotype was picked up a small number of times. The chain carries TRBV4-1 and TRBJ2-5; 7 bases are shared with TRBD2. Germline-derived CDR1 and CDR2 are MGHRA and YSYEKL. The length of the CDR3 is 15 residues. The junction had 11 bases not matched to a gene; V was cut back by 1 base and J by 9 bases. The chain's CDR3 is CASSQAQGGIRAQYF. The DNA of the CDR3 is TGCGCCAGCAGCCAAGCCCAGGGAGGGATTAGGGCCCAGTACTTC.

V and J are TRBV20-1 and TRBJ1-4; TRBD1 is a possible D gene (5 bases). Trimming removed 3 bases from V and 0 bases from J, with 11 bases in between. The CDR3 extends over 15 amino acids. The germline V gene has CDR1 DFQATT and CDR2 SNEGSKA (reference sequence). This CDR3 is CSASGGTATNEKLFF. The CDR3 coding sequence is TGCAGTGCTAGCGGGGGAACAGCAACTAATGAAAAACTGTTTTTT.

By proportion, this clonotype is medium-sized. The V call is TRBV18, the J call TRBJ1-1; D call uncertain. The V end lost 3 bases, the J end lost 0 bases, and 14 bases lay between the germline ends. Per germline, CDR1 KGHSH and CDR2 LQKENI. The CDR3 sequence is 16 residues long. The DNA of the CDR3 is TGTGCCAGCTCACCCCCCGCTTCAGTGATGAACACTGAAGCTTTCTTT. Protein sequence: CASSPPASVMNTEAFF.

This clonotype qualifies as large. The V and J genes are TRBV29-1 and TRBJ2-2; D may be TRBD2 (5 bases). Germline assignment: CDR1 SQVTM and CDR2 ANQGSEA. Deletions cut 7 bases from V and 5 bases from J, with 11 bases between. There are 12 residues in the CDR3. CDR3 protein: CSARGLTGELFF. CDR3 coding DNA: TGCAGCGCCCGAGGGTTAACCGGGGAGCTGTTTTTT.

This clonotype showed up many times. This rearrangement joins TRBV10-3 to TRBJ1-4, with D perhaps matching TRBD1 (6 bases). V shed 2 bases and J shed 1 base, with 8 bases lying between them. The CDR3 is made up of 15 amino acids. The germline V gene has CDR1 ENHRY and CDR2 SYGVKD. This CDR3 is CAISEEGGTNEKLFF. CDR3 DNA sequence: TGTGCCATCAGTGAGGAAGGGGGAACTAATGAAAAACTGTTTTTT.

By proportion, this clonotype is medium-sized. This chain joins TRBV4-1 and TRBJ2-4; D possibly matches TRBD1 or TRBD2 (5 bases each). Germline V gene sequence: CDR1 MGHRA, CDR2 YSYEKL. The germline V and J ends were trimmed by 1 base and 1 base, with 5 bases remaining between them. CDR3 length equals 14 residues. The CDR3 sequence is CASSQGGAKNIQYF. The CDR3 DNA reads TGCGCCAGCAGCCAAGGGGGGGCCAAAAACATTCAGTACTTC.

This clonotype is categorized as medium-sized. The chain recombines TRBV7-3 with TRBJ2-2; D is unclear. This CDR3 has 10 residues. The germline V gene encodes CDR1 SGHTA and CDR2 FQGTGA. Trimming pared 5 bases from V and 5 bases from J, leaving 0 bases between. CDR3 residues: CASSTGELFF. CDR3 DNA: TGTGCCAGCAGCACCGGGGAGCTGTTTTTT.

This clonotype was recorded at least ten times. The CDR3 nucleotides are TGTGCCAGCAACACGGGACAGGGTAGACAGCAGTACTTC. As protein: CASNTGQGRQQYF. The chain uses TRBV6-5 and TRBJ2-7; 9 nucleotides agree with TRBD1. Trimming removed 7 bases from V and 8 bases from J; junction bases left unmatched: 9. This CDR3 has 13 amino acids. The germline V gene encodes CDR1 MNHEY and CDR2 SVGAGI.

The chain recombines TRBV11-2 with TRBJ2-7, with D unresolved. V gave up 1 base and J gave up 0 bases, with 10 bases separating them. Looked up from germline, CDR1 is SGHAT and CDR2 is FQNNGV. CDR3 size: 15 residues. CDR3 coding DNA: TGTGCCAGCAGCTTAGGCCACGCAGGCTCCTACGAGCAGTACTTC. This encodes CASSLGHAGSYEQYF.

This clonotype was seen a single time. The chain links TRBV6-6 to TRBJ2-7, with TRBD1 matching over 9 bases. There are 15 residues in the CDR3. Germline loops: CDR1 MNHNY, CDR2 SVGAGI (reference sequence). The ends lost 6 bases at V and 4 bases at J; junction bases unmatched: 10. The CDR3 region has the DNA TGTGCCAGCAGCAACCCGGGACAGGGTGGTTACGAGCAGTACTTC. It translates to CASSNPGQGGYEQYF.

This clonotype has only a few counts. The rearrangement uses TRBV27 and TRBJ2-3; D may be TRBD2 (5 bases). Trimming removed 5 bases from V and 2 bases from J, with 23 bases in between. CDR1 MNHEY and CDR2 SMNVEV come from the germline V gene (reference sequence). The CDR3 sequence is 18 residues long. The DNA of the CDR3 is TGTGCCAGCAGTCTTAGAGGGTTTGAGCAGACCCTCACAGATACGCAGTATTTT. Amino acid sequence: CASSLRGFEQTLTDTQYF.

By share, this clonotype counts as medium-sized (0.01 to 0.1%). The chain uses TRBV10-3 and TRBJ1-2, with D possibly being TRBD1 (6 bases). Trimming took 3 bases from V and 3 from J, leaving 11 bases between them. The CDR3 loop spans 14 amino acids. Germline V gene sequence: CDR1 ENHRY, CDR2 SYGVKD. Here the CDR3 reads CAISEKGEDYGYTF. CDR3 DNA sequence: TGTGCCATCAGTGAAAAGGGGGAAGACTATGGCTACACCTTC.

This clonotype was seen ten or more times. V gene TRBV7-6 combines with J gene TRBJ1-5, with TRBD1 as a possible D gene (6 bases). The CDR3 runs to 13 residues. V lost 5 bases, J lost 4 bases, and 9 bases lay in between. CDR1 SGHVS and CDR2 FNYEAQ come from the germline V gene. The DNA of the CDR3 is TGTGCCAGCAGCCCTACAGGGAATCAGCCCCAGCATTTT. It yields the protein CASSPTGNQPQHF.

The rearrangement joins TRBV20-1 to TRBJ2-7; no definite D call. Germline CDR1 and CDR2: DFQATT and SNEGSKA (reference sequence). This CDR3 contains 14 residues. V was cut by 1 base and J by 0 bases, with 10 bases left in between. The DNA of the CDR3 is TGCAGTGCTAGAGGTACCGGAGACTCCTACGAGCAGTACTTC. Its translation is CSARGTGDSYEQYF.

Judged by abundance, this clonotype is large. This rearrangement joins TRBV11-2 to TRBJ2-3, with 10 bases that match TRBD2. Trimming at V came to 0 bases and at J to 2 bases, leaving 2 bases not matched to a gene. Germline CDR1 is SGHAT and CDR2 is FQNNGV. The CDR3 is made up of 16 amino acids. The CDR3 bases are TGTGCCAGCAGCTTAGAACTAGCGGGACTCACAGATACGCAGTATTTT. It translates to CASSLELAGLTDTQYF. The whole variable domain, filled in from reference TRBV11-2 and TRBJ2-3, reads EAGVAQSPRYKIIEKRQSVAFWCNPISGHATLYWYQQILGQGPKLLIQFQNNGVVDDSQLPKDRFSAERLKGVDSTLKIQPAKLEDSAVYLCASSLELAGLTDTQYFGPGTRLTVL.

This clonotype rates as medium-sized. The genes are TRBV12-3 or TRBV12-4 and TRBJ2-2, with 10 bases fitting TRBD2. V lost 3 bases, J lost 0 bases, and 4 bases stayed unmatched. The CDR3 is 17 amino acids. CDR3 in amino acids: CASSLSLAGANTGELFF. The DNA for the CDR3 is TGTGCCAGCAGTTTGTCCCTAGCGGGAGCGAACACCGGGGAGCTGTTTTTT.

By its share, this clonotype is medium-sized. The chain combines TRBV24-1 with TRBJ1-5; D unclear. The CDR3 runs to 16 residues. V lost 5 bases to trimming and J lost 5 bases, with 18 bases between them. The germline V gene has CDR1 KGHDR and CDR2 SFDVKD. CDR3 amino acids: CATSGDNRGPDQPQHF. CDR3 DNA: TGTGCCACCAGTGGAGACAATCGCGGACCGGATCAGCCCCAGCATTTT.